A single sample is the source of the 8 T cell receptor beta chains below, sequenced in a study of a mutant IDH1 vaccine in newly diagnosed glioma. Sample time point: week 35, safety follow-up. One vaccine dose held 300 ug of mutant IDH1 20-mer peptide and came with topical imiquimod. These receptors' antigens are unknown. The repertoire was sequenced with immunoSEQ multiplex PCR; TCRdb's copy has only in-frame clones and lacks some. The data hold 25,000 to 30,000 clones, with over 60% observed a single time. Sample: PBMCs, taken from a glioma patient whose treatment included an IDH1 peptide vaccine. The receptors originated from a man aged 50 to 59 with glioma.

This clone showed up just a few times. The rearrangement joins TRBV7-2 to TRBJ1-1; D possibly corresponds to TRBD1 (5 bases). CDR3 length equals 14 residues. Germline lookup yields CDR1 SGHTA and CDR2 FQGNSA. V was shortened by 4 bases and J by 8 bases, with 17 bases between the two germline ends. CDR3 nucleotide sequence: TGTGCCAGCAGCTCCAGGGACCGAGCCTTCGAAGCTTTCTTT. Its protein product is CASSSRDRAFEAFF.

The chain uses TRBV19 and TRBJ2-7; D is possibly TRBD1 (5 bases). Trimming cost V 5 bases and J 1 base, with 12 bases left between them. The CDR3 sequence is 14 residues long. Germline CDR1 is LNHDA and CDR2 is SQIVND (reference sequence). The CDR3 nucleotides are TGTGCCAGTAGTGCCAGGGTCGGTTCCTACGAGCAGTACTTC. Translation gives CASSARVGSYEQYF. Variable domain in full (rest from reference TRBV19 and TRBJ2-7): DGGITQSPKYLFRKEGQNVTLSCEQNLNHDAMYWYRQDPGQGLRLIYYSQIVNDFQKGDIAEGYSVSREKKESFPLTVTSAQKNPTAFYLCASSARVGSYEQYFGPGTRLTVT.

The chain employs TRBV5-1 and TRBJ2-2, with D unclear. CDR1 is SGHRS, CDR2 YFSETQ, per germline. The CDR3 sequence is 15 residues long. The V end was cut by 6 bases, the J end by 4 bases, with 16 bases between. As DNA, the CDR3 is TGCGCCAGCATTCAGACGGTCCCCGGCACCGGGGAGCTGTTTTTT. It is translated as CASIQTVPGTGELFF.

The chain carries TRBV28 and TRBJ2-7; D is ambiguous. CDR1 is MDHEN, CDR2 SYDVKM, per germline. Trimming removed 3 bases from V and 5 bases from J, with 11 bases in between. This CDR3 has 13 amino acids. CDR3 residues: CASSFDRYDEQYF. The DNA for the CDR3 is TGTGCCAGCAGTTTTGACCGCTACGACGAGCAGTACTTC.

There are a few counts of this clone. The gene calls are TRBV5-1 and TRBJ2-1, with a weak D call TRBD1 (5 bases). This CDR3 is built from 15 residues. Trimming shortened V by 3 bases and J by 9 bases, and 19 bases separated the two germline ends. Germline V CDR1 and CDR2: SGHRS, YFSETQ. Here the CDR3 DNA reads TGCGCCAGCAGCTCCTCGGACACAGACTTAGTTGAGCAGTTCTTC. Its translation: CASSSSDTDLVEQFF. Supplemented by reference TRBV5-1 and TRBJ2-1, the full variable domain reads KAGVTQTPRYLIKTRGQQVTLSCSPISGHRSVSWYQQTPGQGLQFLFEYFSETQRNKGNFPGRFSGRQFSNSRSEMNVSTLELGDSALYLCASSSSDTDLVEQFFGPGTRLTVL.

This clone was counted a few times. The chain carries TRBV7-2 and TRBJ1-1; D uncertain. The CDR3 is 14 amino acids. Trimming stripped 5 bases from V and 1 base from J, with 11 bases between. Germline V gives CDR1 SGHTA, CDR2 FQGNSA. CDR3 region: CASSPLNKNTEAFF. CDR3 DNA sequence: TGTGCCAGCAGCCCACTTAACAAGAACACTGAAGCTTTCTTT.

This clone was recorded a few times. The gene calls are TRBV7-9 and TRBJ1-1; D gene uncertain. Trimming took off 5 bases at V and 1 base at J, with 14 bases between the two ends. Germline assignment: CDR1 SEHNR and CDR2 FQNEAQ (reference sequence). CDR3 length: 15 residues. The CDR3 spells CASSPPLGKNTEAFF. Here the CDR3 DNA reads TGTGCCAGCAGCCCGCCCCTTGGGAAGAACACTGAAGCTTTCTTT.

The chain is built from TRBV29-1 and TRBJ2-5; unclear D gene. The CDR3 sequence is 10 residues long. Per germline, CDR1 SQVTM and CDR2 ANQGSEA. V was clipped by 4 bases and J by 5 bases, with 5 bases between them. The CDR3: CSVGEETQYF. CDR3 bases: TGCAGCGTTGGCGAGGAGACCCAGTACTTC. Together with reference TRBV29-1 and TRBJ2-5, the CDR3 gives the full variable domain: SAVISQKPSRDICQRGTSLTIQCQVDSQVTMMFWYRQQPGQSLTLIATANQGSEATYESGFVIDKFPISRPNLTFSTLTVSNMSPEDSSIYLCSVGEETQYFGPGTRLLVL.